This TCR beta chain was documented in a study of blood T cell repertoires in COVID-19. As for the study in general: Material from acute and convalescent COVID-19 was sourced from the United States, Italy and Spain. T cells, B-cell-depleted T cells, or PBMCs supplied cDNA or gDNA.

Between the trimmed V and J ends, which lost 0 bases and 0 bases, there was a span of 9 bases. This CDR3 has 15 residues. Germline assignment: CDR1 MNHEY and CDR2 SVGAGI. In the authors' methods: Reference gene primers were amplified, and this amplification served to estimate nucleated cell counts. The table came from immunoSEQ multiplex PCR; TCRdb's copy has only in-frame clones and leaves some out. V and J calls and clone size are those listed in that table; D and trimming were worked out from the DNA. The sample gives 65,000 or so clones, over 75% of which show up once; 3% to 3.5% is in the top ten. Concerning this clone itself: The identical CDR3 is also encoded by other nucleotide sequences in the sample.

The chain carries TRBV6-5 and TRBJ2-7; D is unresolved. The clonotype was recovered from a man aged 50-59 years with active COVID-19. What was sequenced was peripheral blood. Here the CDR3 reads CASSYSAGSSYEQYF. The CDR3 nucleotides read TGTGCCAGCAGTTACTCGGCAGGTAGCTCCTACGAGCAGTACTTC.